This TCR beta chain was sequenced for a study of blood T cell repertoires in COVID-19. Study background: The United States, Italy and Spain supplied acute and convalescent COVID-19 samples. Sources were T cells, B-cell-depleted T cells, or PBMCs; the material itself was cDNA or gDNA.

The repertoire was sequenced with immunoSEQ multiplex PCR; TCRdb's copy has only in-frame clones and lacks some. Of over 200,000 clones listed, 87% are singletons. This clone came up once. The source is a man aged 55 to 70 who had recovered from COVID-19. Sequenced material: peripheral blood.

CDR3 residues: CASSGGAYSNQPQHF. The CDR3 nucleotides are TGTGCCAGCAGTGGCGGGGCGTATAGCAATCAGCCCCAGCATTTT. The V call is TRBV5-5, the J call TRBJ1-5, with D perhaps matching TRBD1 (5 bases). Germline values: CDR1 SGHKS, CDR2 YYEKEE (reference sequence). The CDR3 consists of 15 residues. The germline V and J ends were trimmed by 5 bases and 0 bases, with 12 bases remaining between them. The complete variable domain, with remaining parts taken from reference TRBV5-5 and TRBJ1-5, reads DAGVTQSPTHLIKTRGQQVTLRCSPISGHKSVSWYQQVLGQGPQFIFQYYEKEERGRGNFPDRFSARQFPNYSSELNVNALLLGDSALYLCASSGGAYSNQPQHFGDGTRLSIL.